A selection of T cell receptor beta chains follows, all from one sample in a study of blood T cell repertoires in COVID-19. Measured with immunoSEQ multiplex PCR; TCRdb has only the in-frame clones, and not every one. The repertoire has about 240,000 clones, around 90% of them found once; the top ten carry about 7%. The sequenced sample consisted of peripheral blood. The source of these receptors is a man aged 55 to 70 who had recovered from COVID-19. The CDR3 runs from the conserved cysteine through the conserved F or W. A D gene is named only where the DNA matches it firmly. The size entry is marked missing in some rows and otherwise reads once, few, many or a size class.

v_call	cdr3_length	d_call	j_call	clone_size	cdr3_aa	cdr3_nt
TRBV5-1	13	NA	TRBJ2-5	NA	CASSLEQKETQYF	TGCGCCAGCAGCCTTGAACAGAAAGAGACCCAGTACTTC
TRBV28	16	NA	TRBJ2-1	NA	CASSPSARIKYNEQFF	TGTGCCAGCAGCCCTTCGGCGCGGATCAAATACAATGAGCAGTTCTTC
TRBV5-1	15	TRBD1	TRBJ2-5	NA	CASSLGTGTTETQYF	TGCGCCAGCAGCTTGGGGACAGGGACAACAGAGACCCAGTACTTC
TRBV30	11	NA	TRBJ1-1	NA	CAWSDYTEAFF	TGTGCCTGGAGTGACTACACTGAAGCTTTCTTT
TRBV24-1	15	TRBD1	TRBJ2-2	once	CATSDLGQGAGELFF	TGTGCCACCAGTGATTTGGGACAGGGGGCCGGGGAGCTGTTTTTT
TRBV5-1	13	TRBD2	TRBJ2-1	NA	CASSGTGRHEQFF	TGCGCCAGCAGCGGTACCGGGAGGCATGAGCAGTTCTTC
TRBV2	12	NA	TRBJ2-7	few	CASSEDQHPRYF	TGTGCCAGCAGTGAAGATCAACATCCCCGGTACTTC
TRBV5-1	14	NA	TRBJ1-5	NA	CASSLRGGDQPQHF	TGCGCCAGCAGCCTAAGGGGTGGGGATCAGCCCCAGCATTTT
TRBV28	13	NA	TRBJ2-7	NA	CASSLSQSGEQYF	TGTGCCAGCAGTTTATCCCAGTCGGGGGAGCAGTACTTC
TRBV11-3	16	NA	TRBJ2-5	NA	CASSSGSTGAGETQYF	TGTGCCAGCAGCTCCGGTTCCACAGGGGCGGGGGAGACCCAGTACTTC
TRBV6-5	14	NA	TRBJ1-1	NA	CASKAGTSNTEAFF	TGTGCCAGCAAAGCCGGGACATCGAACACTGAAGCTTTCTTT
TRBV7-2	14	TRBD2	TRBJ2-1	NA	CASSPGTSNNEQFF	TGTGCCAGCAGCCCCGGGACTAGCAACAATGAGCAGTTCTTC
TRBV7-2	12	NA	TRBJ1-3	few	CASSGGRNTIYF	TGTGCCAGCAGCGGCGGCCGAAACACCATATATTTT
TRBV19	15	NA	TRBJ2-3	NA	CATTRRTTSTDTQYF	TGTGCCACCACACGACGGACTACTAGCACAGATACGCAGTATTTT
TRBV7-9	14	TRBD1	TRBJ1-1	NA	CASSLRTGNTEAFF	TGTGCCAGCAGCTTAAGGACAGGGAACACTGAAGCTTTCTTT
TRBV24-1	18	TRBD1	TRBJ2-1	NA	CATSDSQLTGGSYNEQFF	TGTGCCACCAGTGATTCTCAGCTAACAGGGGGATCCTACAATGAGCAGTTCTTC
TRBV7-2	14	NA	TRBJ1-4	once	CASSPRVKSDKLFF	TGTGCCAGCAGCCCCAGGGTCAAGTCAGACAAACTGTTTTTT
TRBV7-2	12	NA	TRBJ1-1	NA	CASSHGNTEAFF	TGTGCCAGCAGCCACGGGAACACTGAAGCTTTCTTT
TRBV9	16	TRBD2	TRBJ2-1	NA	CASSPRRLAGGNEQFF	TGTGCCAGCAGCCCGCGACGACTAGCGGGGGGAAATGAGCAGTTCTTC
TRBV6-4	13	NA	TRBJ1-3	NA	CASSAYSGNTIYF	TGTGCCAGCAGCGCGTACTCTGGAAACACCATATATTTT
TRBV9	15	NA	TRBJ2-2	NA	CASSVGGRNTGELFF	TGTGCCAGCAGCGTAGGGGGGCGGAACACCGGGGAGCTGTTTTTT
TRBV6-5	13	TRBD1	TRBJ1-2	NA	CASNTGGYYGYTF	TGTGCCAGCAATACAGGGGGATACTATGGCTACACCTTC
TRBV29-1	13	NA	TRBJ2-1	NA	CSVEDPAENEQFF	TGCAGCGTTGAAGACCCGGCGGAAAATGAGCAGTTCTTC
TRBV7-2	14	NA	TRBJ1-2	NA	CASSYATGLDGYTF	TGTGCCAGCAGCTACGCAACAGGGCTTGATGGCTACACCTTC
TRBV24-1	15	NA	TRBJ1-3	NA	CATSDPGSSGNTIYF	TGTGCCACCAGTGACCCCGGGTCCTCTGGAAACACCATATATTTT
TRBV6-5	15	TRBD1	TRBJ2-1	NA	CASSYDQGAYNEQFF	TGTGCCAGCAGTTACGACCAGGGGGCGTACAATGAGCAGTTCTTC
TRBV29-1	14	NA	TRBJ2-3	NA	CSVAGGDLGDTQYF	TGCAGCGTTGCGGGCGGGGACTTGGGAGATACGCAGTATTTT
TRBV14	15	TRBD1	TRBJ2-5	NA	CASSHPTGGLETQYF	TGTGCCAGCAGCCATCCGACAGGGGGATTAGAGACCCAGTACTTC
TRBV7-9	15	NA	TRBJ1-5	NA	CASSLGQSPEQPQHF	TGTGCCAGCAGCTTGGGACAATCGCCGGAACAGCCCCAGCATTTT
TRBV6-5	14	TRBD1	TRBJ1-5	few	CASSTDRVNQPQHF	TGTGCCAGCAGCACGGACAGGGTAAATCAGCCCCAGCATTTT
TRBV24-1	14	NA	TRBJ2-1	NA	CATSDPTGMDEQFF	TGTGCCACCAGTGACCCCACAGGGATGGATGAGCAGTTCTTC
TRBV2	13	NA	TRBJ1-1	NA	CASRIGQWTEAFF	TGTGCCAGCAGGATCGGACAGTGGACTGAAGCTTTCTTT
TRBV5-1	15	TRBD2	TRBJ2-3	NA	CASSLEAGGTDTQYF	TGCGCCAGCAGCTTGGAGGCGGGGGGGACAGATACGCAGTATTTT
TRBV5-1	15	NA	TRBJ1-1	NA	CASSLVAGMNTEAFF	TGCGCCAGCAGCTTGGTAGCGGGCATGAACACTGAAGCTTTCTTT
TRBV7-9	14	TRBD1	TRBJ2-1	NA	CASSFTGTGNEQFF	TGTGCCAGCAGCTTTACCGGGACAGGCAATGAGCAGTTCTTC
TRBV5-1	18	TRBD1	TRBJ1-3	NA	CASSLARAGGQGRDTIYF	TGCGCCAGCAGCTTGGCCAGGGCCGGGGGACAGGGGAGAGACACCATATATTTT
TRBV20-1	14	NA	TRBJ2-5	NA	CSASSGSLQETQYF	TGCAGTGCTAGTAGCGGCTCCCTTCAAGAGACCCAGTACTTC
TRBV6-5	16	TRBD2	TRBJ2-1	NA	CASSYLGGVEDNEQFF	TGTGCCAGCAGTTACCTCGGGGGGGTCGAGGACAATGAGCAGTTCTTC
TRBV5-8	15	TRBD1	TRBJ1-6	NA	CASSYGQGRNSPLHF	TGTGCCAGCAGCTATGGACAGGGGAGGAATTCACCCCTCCACTTT
TRBV2	17	NA	TRBJ1-3	NA	CASRTTGRGGSGNTIYF	TGTGCCAGCAGGACCACCGGACGGGGGGGCTCTGGAAACACCATATATTTT
TRBV19	14	NA	TRBJ1-6	NA	CASSWGRSDSPLHF	TGTGCCAGTAGTTGGGGGCGCTCAGATTCACCCCTCCACTTT
TRBV13	19	TRBD1	TRBJ2-3	NA	CASSSTTADGTGYTDTQYF	TGTGCCAGCAGCTCTACGACAGCAGACGGGACAGGATACACAGATACGCAGTATTTT
TRBV7-8	13	NA	TRBJ2-3	once	CASSLAVANTQYF	TGTGCCAGCAGCTTAGCGGTGGCCAATACGCAGTATTTT
TRBV5-1	16	TRBD1	TRBJ1-3	few	CASSWDRVTGGNTIYF	TGCGCCAGCAGCTGGGACAGGGTTACCGGTGGAAACACCATATATTTT
TRBV10-2	13	TRBD1	TRBJ1-4	NA	CASSGTAYEKLFF	TGCGCCAGCTCCGGGACAGCCTACGAAAAACTGTTTTTT
TRBV30	14	NA	TRBJ1-1	NA	CAWMRAGVNTEAFF	TGTGCCTGGATGCGGGCGGGGGTGAACACTGAAGCTTTCTTT
TRBV4-1	18	TRBD2	TRBJ2-3	NA	CASSLTRGGRYSTDTQYF	TGCGCCAGCAGCCTCACACGCGGGGGGAGATATAGCACAGATACGCAGTATTTT
TRBV7-2	15	NA	TRBJ2-7	once	CASSFSTGRRNEQYF	TGTGCCAGCAGCTTCTCCACAGGGAGAAGGAACGAGCAGTACTTC
TRBV6-2/TRBV6-3	15	NA	TRBJ1-1	NA	CASSTGNSMNTEAFF	TGTGCCAGCAGTACAGGGAATTCGATGAACACTGAAGCTTTCTTT
TRBV24-1	15	NA	TRBJ1-5	NA	CATSGSGANNQPQHF	TGTGCCACCAGTGGGTCAGGGGCGAACAATCAGCCCCAGCATTTT
TRBV2	14	TRBD1	TRBJ1-6	NA	CASSETGDRSPLHF	TGTGCCAGCAGCGAGACAGGGGATCGTTCACCCCTCCACTTT
TRBV5-8	14	NA	TRBJ1-5	NA	CASSLIYSNQPQHF	TGTGCCAGCAGCTTGATCTATAGCAATCAGCCCCAGCATTTT
TRBV11-3	14	NA	TRBJ2-4	NA	CASSAGESKNIQYF	TGTGCCAGCAGCGCCGGGGAATCCAAAAACATTCAGTACTTC
TRBV24-1	15	TRBD1	TRBJ2-4	NA	CATSEGGQGASIQYF	TGTGCCACCAGTGAGGGTGGACAGGGGGCGAGCATTCAGTACTTC